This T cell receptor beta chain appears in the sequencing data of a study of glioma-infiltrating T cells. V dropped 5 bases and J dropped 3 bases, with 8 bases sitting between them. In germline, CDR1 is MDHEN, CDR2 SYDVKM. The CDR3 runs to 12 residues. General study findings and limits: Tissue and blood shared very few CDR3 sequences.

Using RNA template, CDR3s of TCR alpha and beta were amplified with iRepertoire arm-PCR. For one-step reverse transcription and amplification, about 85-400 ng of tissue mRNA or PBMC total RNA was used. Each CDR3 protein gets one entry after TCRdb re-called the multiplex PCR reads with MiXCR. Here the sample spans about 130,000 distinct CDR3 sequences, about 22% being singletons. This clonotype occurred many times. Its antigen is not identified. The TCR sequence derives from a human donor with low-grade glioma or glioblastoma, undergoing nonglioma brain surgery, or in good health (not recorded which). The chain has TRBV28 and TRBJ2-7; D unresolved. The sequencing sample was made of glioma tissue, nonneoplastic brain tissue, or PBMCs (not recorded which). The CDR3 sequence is CASSPTHYEQYV. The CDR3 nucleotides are TGTGCCAGCAGTCCGACTCACTACGAGCAGTACGTC.